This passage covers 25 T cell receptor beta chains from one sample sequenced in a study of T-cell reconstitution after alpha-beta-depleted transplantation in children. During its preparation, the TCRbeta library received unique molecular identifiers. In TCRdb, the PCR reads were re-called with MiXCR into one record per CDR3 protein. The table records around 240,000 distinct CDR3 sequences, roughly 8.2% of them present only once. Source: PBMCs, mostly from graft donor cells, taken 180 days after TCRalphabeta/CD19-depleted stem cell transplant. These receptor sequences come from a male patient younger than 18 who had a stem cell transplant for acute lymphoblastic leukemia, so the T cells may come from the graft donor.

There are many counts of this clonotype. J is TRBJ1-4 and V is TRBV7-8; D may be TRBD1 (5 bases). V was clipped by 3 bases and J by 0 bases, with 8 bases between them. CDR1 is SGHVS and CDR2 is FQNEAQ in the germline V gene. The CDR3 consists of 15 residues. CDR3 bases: TGTGCCAGCAGCTTTGGGGCTGCAACTAATGAAAAACTGTTTTTT. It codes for CASSFGAATNEKLFF. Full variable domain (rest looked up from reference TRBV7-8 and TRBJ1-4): GAGVSQSPRYKVAKRGQDVALRCDPISGHVSLFWYQQALGQGPEFLTYFQNEAQLDKSGLPSDRFFAERPEGSVSTLKIQRTQQEDSAVYLCASSFGAATNEKLFFGSGTQLSVL.

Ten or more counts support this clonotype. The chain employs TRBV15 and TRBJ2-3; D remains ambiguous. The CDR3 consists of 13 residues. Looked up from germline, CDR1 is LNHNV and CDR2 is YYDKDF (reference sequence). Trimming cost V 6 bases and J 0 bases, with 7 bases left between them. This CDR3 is CATRPPSTDTQYF. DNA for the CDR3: TGTGCCACCAGACCCCCTAGCACAGATACGCAGTATTTT.

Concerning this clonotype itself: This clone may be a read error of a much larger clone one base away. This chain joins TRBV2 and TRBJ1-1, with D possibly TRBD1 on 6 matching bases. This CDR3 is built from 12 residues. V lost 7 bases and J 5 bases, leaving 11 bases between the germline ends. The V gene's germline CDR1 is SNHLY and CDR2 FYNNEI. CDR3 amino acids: CASTGTRTEAFF. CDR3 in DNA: TGTGCCAGCACAGGGACAAGAACTGAAGCTTTCTTT.

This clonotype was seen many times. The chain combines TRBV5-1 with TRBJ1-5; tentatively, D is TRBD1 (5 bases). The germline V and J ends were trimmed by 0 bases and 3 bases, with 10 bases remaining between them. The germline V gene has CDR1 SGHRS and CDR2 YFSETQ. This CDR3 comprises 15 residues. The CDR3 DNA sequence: TGCGCCAGCAGCTTGGGGCAGGGCCCCAATCAGCCCCAGCATTTT. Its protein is CASSLGQGPNQPQHF.

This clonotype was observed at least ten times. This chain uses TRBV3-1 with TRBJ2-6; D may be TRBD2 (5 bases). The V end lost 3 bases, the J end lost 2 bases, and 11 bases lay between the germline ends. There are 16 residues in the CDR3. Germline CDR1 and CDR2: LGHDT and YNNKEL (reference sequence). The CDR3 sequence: CASSHQTRPGANVLTF. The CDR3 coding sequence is TGTGCCAGCAGCCACCAAACTAGGCCTGGGGCCAACGTCCTGACTTTC.

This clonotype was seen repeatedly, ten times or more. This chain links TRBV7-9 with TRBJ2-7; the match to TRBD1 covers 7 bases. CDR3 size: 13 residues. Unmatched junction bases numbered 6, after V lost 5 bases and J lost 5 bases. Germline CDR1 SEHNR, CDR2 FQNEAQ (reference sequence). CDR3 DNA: TGTGCCAGCAGCCCCACAGGGGTCAACGAGCAGTACTTC. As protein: CASSPTGVNEQYF.

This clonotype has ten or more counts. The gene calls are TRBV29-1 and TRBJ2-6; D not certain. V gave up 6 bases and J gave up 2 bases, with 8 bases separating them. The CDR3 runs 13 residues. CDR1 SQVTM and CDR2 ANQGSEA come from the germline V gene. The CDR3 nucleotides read TGCAGCGTAGGTCAGACTGGGGCCAACGTCCTGACTTTC. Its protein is CSVGQTGANVLTF.

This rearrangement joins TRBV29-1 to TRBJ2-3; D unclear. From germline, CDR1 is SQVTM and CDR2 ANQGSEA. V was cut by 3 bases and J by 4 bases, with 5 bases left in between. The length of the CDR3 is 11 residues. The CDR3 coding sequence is TGCAGCGTTGATAGAGCAGATACGCAGTATTTT. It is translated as CSVDRADTQYF.

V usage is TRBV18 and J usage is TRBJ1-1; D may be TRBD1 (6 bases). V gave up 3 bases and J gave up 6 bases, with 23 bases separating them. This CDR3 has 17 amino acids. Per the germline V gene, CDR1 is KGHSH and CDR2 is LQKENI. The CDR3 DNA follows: TGTGCCAGCTCACCCACGGCCAGGGGCTTTCGGGGAGCTGAAGCTTTCTTT. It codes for CASSPTARGFRGAEAFF.

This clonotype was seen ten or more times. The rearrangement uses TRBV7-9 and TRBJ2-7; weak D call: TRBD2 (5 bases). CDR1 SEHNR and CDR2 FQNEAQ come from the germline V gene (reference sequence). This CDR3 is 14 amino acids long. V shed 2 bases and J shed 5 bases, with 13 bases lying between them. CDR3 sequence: CASSLREWGNEQYF. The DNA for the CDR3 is TGTGCCAGCAGCTTAAGGGAGTGGGGAAACGAGCAGTACTTC.

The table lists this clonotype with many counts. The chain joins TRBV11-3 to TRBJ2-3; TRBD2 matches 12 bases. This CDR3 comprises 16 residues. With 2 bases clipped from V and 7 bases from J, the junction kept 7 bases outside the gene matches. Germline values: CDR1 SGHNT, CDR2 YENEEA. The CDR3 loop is CASSLNPSGGANTQYF. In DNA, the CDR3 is TGTGCCAGCAGCTTAAATCCTAGCGGGGGGGCGAATACGCAGTATTTT. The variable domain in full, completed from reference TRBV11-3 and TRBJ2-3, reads EAGVVQSPRYKIIEKKQPVAFWCNPISGHNTLYWYLQNLGQGPELLIRYENEEAVDDSQLPKDRFSAERLKGVDSTLKIQPAELGDSAVYLCASSLNPSGGANTQYFGPGTRLTVL.

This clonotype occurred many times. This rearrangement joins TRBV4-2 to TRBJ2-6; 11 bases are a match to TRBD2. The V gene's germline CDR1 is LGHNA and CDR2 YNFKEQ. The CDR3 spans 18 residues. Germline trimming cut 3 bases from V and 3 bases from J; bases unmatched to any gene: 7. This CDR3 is CASSQETTSGVGANVLTF. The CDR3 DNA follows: TGTGCCAGCAGCCAGGAAACGACTAGCGGGGTTGGGGCCAACGTCCTGACTTTC.

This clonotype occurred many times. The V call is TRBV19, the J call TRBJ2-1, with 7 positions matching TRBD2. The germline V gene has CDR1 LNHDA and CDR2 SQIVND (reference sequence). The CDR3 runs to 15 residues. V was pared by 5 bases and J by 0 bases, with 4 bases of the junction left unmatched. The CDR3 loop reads CASSVSGPSYNEQFF. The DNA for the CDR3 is TGTGCCAGTAGTGTTAGCGGGCCCTCCTACAATGAGCAGTTCTTC.

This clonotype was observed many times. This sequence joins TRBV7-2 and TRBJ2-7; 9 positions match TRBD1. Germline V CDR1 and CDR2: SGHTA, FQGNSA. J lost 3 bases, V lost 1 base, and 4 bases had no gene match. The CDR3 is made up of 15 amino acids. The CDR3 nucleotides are TGTGCCAGCAGCTTAGGACAGGGGGACTACTACGAGCAGTACTTC. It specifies CASSLGQGDYYEQYF.

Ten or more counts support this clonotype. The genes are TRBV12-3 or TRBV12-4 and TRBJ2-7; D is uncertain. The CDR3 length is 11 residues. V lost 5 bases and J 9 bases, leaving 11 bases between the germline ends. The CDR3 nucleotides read TGTGCCAGCAGTCGAACTTGGGGGCAGTACTTC. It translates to CASSRTWGQYF.

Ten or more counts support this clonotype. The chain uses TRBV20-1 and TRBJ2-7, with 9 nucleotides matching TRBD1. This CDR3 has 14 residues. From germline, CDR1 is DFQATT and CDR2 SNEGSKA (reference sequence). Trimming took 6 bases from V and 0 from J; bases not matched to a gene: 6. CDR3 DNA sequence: TGCAGTGCCACCGGGACAGGGCTCTCCTACGAGCAGTACTTC. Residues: CSATGTGLSYEQYF.

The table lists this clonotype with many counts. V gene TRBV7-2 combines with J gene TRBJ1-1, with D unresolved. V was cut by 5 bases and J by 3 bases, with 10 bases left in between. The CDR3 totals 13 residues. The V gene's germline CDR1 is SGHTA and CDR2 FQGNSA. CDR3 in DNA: TGTGCCAGCAGCCCGCGGACTTACACTGAAGCTTTCTTT. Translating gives CASSPRTYTEAFF.

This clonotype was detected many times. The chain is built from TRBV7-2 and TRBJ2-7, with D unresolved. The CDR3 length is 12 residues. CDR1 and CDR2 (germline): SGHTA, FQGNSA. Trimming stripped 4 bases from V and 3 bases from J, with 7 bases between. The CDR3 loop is CASSSINYEQYF. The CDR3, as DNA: TGTGCCAGCAGCTCGATTAACTACGAGCAGTACTTC.

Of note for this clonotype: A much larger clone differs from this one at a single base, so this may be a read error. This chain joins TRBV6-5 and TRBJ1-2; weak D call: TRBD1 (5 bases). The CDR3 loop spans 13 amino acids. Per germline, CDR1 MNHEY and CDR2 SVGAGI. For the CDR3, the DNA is TGTGCCCGCAGTTACTCGGTGGGGGTGGGCTACACCTTC. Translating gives CARSYSVGVGYTF.

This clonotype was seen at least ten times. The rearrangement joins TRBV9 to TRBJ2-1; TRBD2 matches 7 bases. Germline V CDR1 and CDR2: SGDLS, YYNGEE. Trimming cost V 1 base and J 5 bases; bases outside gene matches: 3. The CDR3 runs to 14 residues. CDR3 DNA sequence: TGTGCCAGCAGCGTAACGGGGGGAAACAATGAGCAGTTCTTC. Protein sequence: CASSVTGGNNEQFF.

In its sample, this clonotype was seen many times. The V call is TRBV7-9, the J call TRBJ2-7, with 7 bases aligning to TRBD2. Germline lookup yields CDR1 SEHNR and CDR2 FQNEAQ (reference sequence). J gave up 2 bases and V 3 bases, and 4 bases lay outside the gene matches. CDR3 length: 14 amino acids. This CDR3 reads CASSFKAGPYEQYF. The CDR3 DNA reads TGTGCCAGCAGCTTCAAAGCGGGACCCTACGAGCAGTACTTC.

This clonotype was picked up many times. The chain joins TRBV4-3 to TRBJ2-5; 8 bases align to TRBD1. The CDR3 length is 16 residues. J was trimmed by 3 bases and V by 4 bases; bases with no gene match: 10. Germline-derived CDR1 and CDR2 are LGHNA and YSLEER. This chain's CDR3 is CASSRLGAGGEETQYF. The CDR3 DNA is TGCGCCAGCAGCCGCCTCGGGGCAGGGGGCGAAGAGACCCAGTACTTC.

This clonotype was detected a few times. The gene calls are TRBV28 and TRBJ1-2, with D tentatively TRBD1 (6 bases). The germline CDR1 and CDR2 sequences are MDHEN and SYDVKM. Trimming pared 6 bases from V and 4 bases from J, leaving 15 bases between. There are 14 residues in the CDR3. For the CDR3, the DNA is TGTGCCAGCAGACTGAGGGGGATAAGCTATGGCTACACCTTC. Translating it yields CASRLRGISYGYTF.

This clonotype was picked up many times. CDR3 residues: CASSPKDREQDEQYF. In nucleotides, the CDR3 is TGTGCCAGCAGCCCGAAGGACAGGGAACAGGACGAGCAGTACTTC. The rearrangement links TRBV4-2 to TRBJ2-7; TRBD1 agrees at 8 bases. This CDR3 spans 15 amino acids. With V trimmed by 4 bases and J by 5 bases, 10 bases remained unmatched. Germline V CDR1 and CDR2: LGHNA, YNFKEQ.

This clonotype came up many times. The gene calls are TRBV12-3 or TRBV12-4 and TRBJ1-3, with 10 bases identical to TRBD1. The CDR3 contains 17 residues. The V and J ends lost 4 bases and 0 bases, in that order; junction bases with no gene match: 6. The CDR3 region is CASSSRDRGSSGNTIYF. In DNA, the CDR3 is TGTGCCAGCAGTTCCAGGGACAGGGGCAGCTCTGGAAACACCATATATTTT.